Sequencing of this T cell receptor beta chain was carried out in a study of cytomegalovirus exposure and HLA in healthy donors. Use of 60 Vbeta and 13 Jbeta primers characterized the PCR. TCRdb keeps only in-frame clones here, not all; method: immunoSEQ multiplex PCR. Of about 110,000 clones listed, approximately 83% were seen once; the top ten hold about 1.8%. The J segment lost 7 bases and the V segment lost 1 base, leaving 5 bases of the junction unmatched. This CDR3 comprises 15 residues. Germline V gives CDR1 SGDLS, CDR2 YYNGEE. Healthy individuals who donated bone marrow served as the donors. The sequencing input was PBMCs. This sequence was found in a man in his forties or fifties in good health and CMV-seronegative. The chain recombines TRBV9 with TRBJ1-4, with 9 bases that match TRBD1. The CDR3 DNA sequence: TGTGCCAGCAGCGTAATGGGGACAGGGCTTGAAAAACTGTTTTTT. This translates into CASSVMGTGLEKLFF.